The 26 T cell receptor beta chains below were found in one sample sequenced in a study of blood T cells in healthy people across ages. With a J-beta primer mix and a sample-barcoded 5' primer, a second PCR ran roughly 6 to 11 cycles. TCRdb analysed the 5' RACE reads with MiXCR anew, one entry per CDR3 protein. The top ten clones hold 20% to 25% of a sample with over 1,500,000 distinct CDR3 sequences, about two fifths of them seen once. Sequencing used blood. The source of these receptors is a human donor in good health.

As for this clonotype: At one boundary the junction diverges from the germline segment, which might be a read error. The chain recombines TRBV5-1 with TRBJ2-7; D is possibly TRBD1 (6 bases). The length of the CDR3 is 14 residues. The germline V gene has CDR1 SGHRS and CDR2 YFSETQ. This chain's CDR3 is CAGSLGEQGYEQYF. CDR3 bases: TGCGCCGGCAGCTTGGGGGAACAGGGCTACGAGCAGTACTTC.

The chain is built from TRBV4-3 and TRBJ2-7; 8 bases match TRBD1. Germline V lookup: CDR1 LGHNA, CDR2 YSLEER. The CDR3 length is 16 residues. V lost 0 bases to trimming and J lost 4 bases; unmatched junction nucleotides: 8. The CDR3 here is CASSQEVDRGWYEQYF. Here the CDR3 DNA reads TGCGCCAGCAGCCAAGAGGTCGACAGGGGATGGTACGAGCAGTACTTC.

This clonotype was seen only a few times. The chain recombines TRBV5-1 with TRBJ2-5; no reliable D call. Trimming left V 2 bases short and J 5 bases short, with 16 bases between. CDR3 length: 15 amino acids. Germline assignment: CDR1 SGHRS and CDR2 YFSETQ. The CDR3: CASSLPPSESETQYF. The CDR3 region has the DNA TGCGCCAGCAGCTTACCGCCCTCGGAGTCGGAGACCCAGTACTTC.

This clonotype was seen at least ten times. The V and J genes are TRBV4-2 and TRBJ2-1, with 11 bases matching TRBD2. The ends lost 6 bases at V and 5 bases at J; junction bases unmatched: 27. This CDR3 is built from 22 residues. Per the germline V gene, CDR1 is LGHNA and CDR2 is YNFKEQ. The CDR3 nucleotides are TGTGCCAGCAGGTCTCGGTCCTTGCTCCTAGCGGGGGGTATCTCGGGGGACAATGAGCAGTTCTTC. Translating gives CASRSRSLLLAGGISGDNEQFF.

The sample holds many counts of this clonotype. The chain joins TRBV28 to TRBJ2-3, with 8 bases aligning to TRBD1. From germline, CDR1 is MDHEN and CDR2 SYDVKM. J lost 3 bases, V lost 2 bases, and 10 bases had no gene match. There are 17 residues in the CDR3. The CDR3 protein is CASSLISPGGKTDTQYF. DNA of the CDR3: TGTGCCAGCAGTTTAATTTCCCCAGGGGGCAAGACAGATACGCAGTATTTT.

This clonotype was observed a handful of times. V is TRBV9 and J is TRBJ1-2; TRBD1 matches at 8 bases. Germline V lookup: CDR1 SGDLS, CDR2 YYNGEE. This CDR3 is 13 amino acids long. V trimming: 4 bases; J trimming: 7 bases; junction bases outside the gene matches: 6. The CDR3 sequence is CASSFSDRGGYTF. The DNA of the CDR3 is TGTGCCAGCAGCTTTAGTGACAGGGGTGGCTACACCTTC. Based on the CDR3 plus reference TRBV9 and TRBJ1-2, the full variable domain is DSGVTQTPKHLITATGQRVTLRCSPRSGDLSVYWYQQSLDQGLQFLIQYYNGEERAKGNILERFSAQQFPDLHSELNLSSLELGDSALYFCASSFSDRGGYTFGSGTRLTVV.

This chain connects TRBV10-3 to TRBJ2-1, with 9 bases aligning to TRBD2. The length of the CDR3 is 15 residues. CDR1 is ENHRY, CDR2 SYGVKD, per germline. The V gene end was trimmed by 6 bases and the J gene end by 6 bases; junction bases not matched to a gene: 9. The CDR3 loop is CAIRPGLALPNEQFF. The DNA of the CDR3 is TGTGCCATCAGACCGGGACTAGCATTGCCCAATGAGCAGTTCTTC.

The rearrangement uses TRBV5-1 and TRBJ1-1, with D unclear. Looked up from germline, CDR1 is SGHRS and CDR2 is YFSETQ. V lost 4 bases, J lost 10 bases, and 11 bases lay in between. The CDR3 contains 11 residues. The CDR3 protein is CASSNGVGAFF. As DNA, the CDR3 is TGCGCCAGCAGCAACGGGGTAGGAGCTTTCTTT.

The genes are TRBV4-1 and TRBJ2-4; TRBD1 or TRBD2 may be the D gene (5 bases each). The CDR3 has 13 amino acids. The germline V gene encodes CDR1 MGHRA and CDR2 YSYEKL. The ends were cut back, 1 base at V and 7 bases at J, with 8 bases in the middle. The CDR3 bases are TGCGCCAGCAGCCAAGTTGGGACGAACATTCAGTACTTC. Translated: CASSQVGTNIQYF.

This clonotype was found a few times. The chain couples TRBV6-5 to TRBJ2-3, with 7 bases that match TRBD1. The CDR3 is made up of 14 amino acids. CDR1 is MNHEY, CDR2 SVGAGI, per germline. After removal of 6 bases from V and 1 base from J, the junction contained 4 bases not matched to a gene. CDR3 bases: TGTGCCAGCAGCGAGGACAGGCGCACAGATACGCAGTATTTT. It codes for CASSEDRRTDTQYF.

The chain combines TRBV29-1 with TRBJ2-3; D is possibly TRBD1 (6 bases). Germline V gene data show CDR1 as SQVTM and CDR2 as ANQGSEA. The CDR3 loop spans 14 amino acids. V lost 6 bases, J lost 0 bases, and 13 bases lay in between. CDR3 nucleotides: TGCAGCGTACAGGACAGTTCTAGCACAGATACGCAGTATTTT. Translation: CSVQDSSSTDTQYF.

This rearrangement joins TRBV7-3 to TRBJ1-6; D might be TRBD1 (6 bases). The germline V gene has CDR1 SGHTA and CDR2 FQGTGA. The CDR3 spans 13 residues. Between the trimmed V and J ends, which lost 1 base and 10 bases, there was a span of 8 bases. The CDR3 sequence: CASSLRQESPLHF. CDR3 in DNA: TGTGCCAGCAGCTTAAGACAGGAGTCACCCCTCCACTTT.

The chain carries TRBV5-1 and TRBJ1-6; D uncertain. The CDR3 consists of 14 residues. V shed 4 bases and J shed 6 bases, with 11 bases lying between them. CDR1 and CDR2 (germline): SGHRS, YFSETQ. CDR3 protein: CASSEDGLNSPLHF. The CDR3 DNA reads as TGCGCCAGCAGCGAGGACGGTCTTAATTCACCCCTCCACTTT.

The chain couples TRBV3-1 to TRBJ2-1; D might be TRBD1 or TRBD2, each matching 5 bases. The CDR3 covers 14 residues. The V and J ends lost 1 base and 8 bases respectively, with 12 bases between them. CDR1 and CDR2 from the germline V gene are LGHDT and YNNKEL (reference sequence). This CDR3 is CASSQGAGADEQFF. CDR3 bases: TGTGCCAGCAGCCAAGGGGCCGGGGCGGATGAGCAGTTCTTC.

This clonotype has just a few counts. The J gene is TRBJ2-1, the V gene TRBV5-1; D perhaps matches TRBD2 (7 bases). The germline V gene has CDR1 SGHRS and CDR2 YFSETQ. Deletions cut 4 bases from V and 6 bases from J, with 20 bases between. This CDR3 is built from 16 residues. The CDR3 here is CASSMASRGGSNEQFF. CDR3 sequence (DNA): TGCGCCAGCAGCATGGCATCGAGGGGGGGGTCCAATGAGCAGTTCTTC.

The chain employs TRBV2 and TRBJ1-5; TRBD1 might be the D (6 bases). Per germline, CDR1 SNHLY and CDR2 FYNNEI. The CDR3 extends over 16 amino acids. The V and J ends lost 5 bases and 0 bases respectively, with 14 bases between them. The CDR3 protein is CASSFTGTSSNQPQHF. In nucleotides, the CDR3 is TGTGCCAGCAGTTTTACAGGGACCTCTAGCAATCAGCCCCAGCATTTT.

The DNA for the CDR3 is TGTGCCAGCAGTACCTGGGGGAAAGTCTCAGATACGCAGTATTTT. The encoded protein is CASSTWGKVSDTQYF. The chain links TRBV28 to TRBJ2-3; perhaps D is TRBD1 or TRBD2 (5 bases each). The CDR3 contains 15 residues. Germline V gene lookup returns CDR1 MDHEN and CDR2 SYDVKM. V shed 5 bases and J shed 4 bases, with 16 bases lying between them.

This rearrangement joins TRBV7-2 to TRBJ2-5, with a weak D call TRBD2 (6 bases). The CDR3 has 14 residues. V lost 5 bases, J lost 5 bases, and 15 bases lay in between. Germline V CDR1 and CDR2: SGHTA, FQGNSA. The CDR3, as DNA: TGTGCCAGCAGCCCTCACGGACTATGGGAGACCCAGTACTTC. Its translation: CASSPHGLWETQYF.

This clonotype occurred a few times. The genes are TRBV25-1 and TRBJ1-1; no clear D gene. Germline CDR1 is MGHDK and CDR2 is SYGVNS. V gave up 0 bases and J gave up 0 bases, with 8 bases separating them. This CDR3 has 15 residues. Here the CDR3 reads CASSEYTVLNTEAFF. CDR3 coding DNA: TGTGCCAGCAGTGAATATACAGTCTTGAACACTGAAGCTTTCTTT.

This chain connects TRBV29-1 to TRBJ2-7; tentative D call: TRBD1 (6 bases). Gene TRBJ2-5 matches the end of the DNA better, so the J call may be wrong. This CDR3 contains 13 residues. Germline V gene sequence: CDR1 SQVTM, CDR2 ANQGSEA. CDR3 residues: CSVYRALGETQYF. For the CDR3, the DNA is TGCAGCGTCTACAGGGCCCTGGGGGAGACCCAGTACTTC.

CDR3 DNA sequence: TGTGCCAGCAGCGTACACGTACTCCAGGTGAATGAGCAGTTCTTC. Amino acids: CASSVHVLQVNEQFF. V gene TRBV9 combines with J gene TRBJ2-1, with no clear D. The CDR3 contains 15 residues. Trimming left V 1 base short and J 7 bases short, with 15 bases between. The germline gives CDR1 SGDLS, CDR2 YYNGEE.

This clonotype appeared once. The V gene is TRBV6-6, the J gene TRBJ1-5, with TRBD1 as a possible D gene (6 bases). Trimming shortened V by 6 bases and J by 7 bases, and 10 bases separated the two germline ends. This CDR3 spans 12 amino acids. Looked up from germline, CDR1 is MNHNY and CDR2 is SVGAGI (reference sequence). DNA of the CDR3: TGTGCCAGCAGAACAGGGCTCCAGCCCCAGCATTTT. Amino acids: CASRTGLQPQHF.

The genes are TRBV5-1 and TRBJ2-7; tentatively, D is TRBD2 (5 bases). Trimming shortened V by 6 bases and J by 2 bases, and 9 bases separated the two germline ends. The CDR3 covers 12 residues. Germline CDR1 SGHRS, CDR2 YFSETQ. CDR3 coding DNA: TGCGCCAGCAACGAGGGCCCCTACGAGCAGTACTTC. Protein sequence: CASNEGPYEQYF. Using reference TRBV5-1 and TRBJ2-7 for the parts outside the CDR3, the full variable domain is KAGVTQTPRYLIKTRGQQVTLSCSPISGHRSVSWYQQTPGQGLQFLFEYFSETQRNKGNFPGRFSGRQFSNSRSEMNVSTLELGDSALYLCASNEGPYEQYFGPGTRLTVT.

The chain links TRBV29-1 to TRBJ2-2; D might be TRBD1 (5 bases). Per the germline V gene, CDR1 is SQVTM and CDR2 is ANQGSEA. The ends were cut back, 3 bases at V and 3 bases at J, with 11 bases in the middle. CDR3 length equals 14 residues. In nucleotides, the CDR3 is TGCAGCGTTGAGGCGGACAAATACACCGGGGAGCTGTTTTTT. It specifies CSVEADKYTGELFF.

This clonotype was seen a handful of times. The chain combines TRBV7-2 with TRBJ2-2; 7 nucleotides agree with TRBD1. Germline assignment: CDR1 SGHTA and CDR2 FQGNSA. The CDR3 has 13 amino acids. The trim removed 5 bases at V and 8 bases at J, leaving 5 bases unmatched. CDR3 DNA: TGTGCCAGCAGCCTACAGGGGAGAGGGGAGCTGTTTTTT. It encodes CASSLQGRGELFF.

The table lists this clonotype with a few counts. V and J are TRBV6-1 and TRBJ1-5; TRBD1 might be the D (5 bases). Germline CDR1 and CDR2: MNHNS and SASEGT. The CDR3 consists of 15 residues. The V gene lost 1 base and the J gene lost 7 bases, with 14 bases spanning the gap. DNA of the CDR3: TGTGCCAGCAGTGAAGGGCAGGGAGGTCAACAGCCCCAGCATTTT. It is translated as CASSEGQGGQQPQHF.